What follows describes a single TCR beta chain. What it binds is not known. V was pared by 4 bases and J by 6 bases, with 11 bases between. CDR1 is SGHRS and CDR2 is YFSETQ in the germline V gene. The CDR3 runs 13 residues. The record originates from a study of shared clonotypes between healthy human individuals. Overall study findings and caveats: Rarefaction demonstrated incomplete sorted-subset sequencing despite large depth.

All donors were Caucasian adults living in Nashville, Tennessee. Several immunoSEQ plates received, in even portions, the genomic DNA of each subset. The protocol was immunoSEQ multiplex PCR, while the TCRdb copy is restricted to in-frame clones and leaves out a portion. The table has some 2,000,000 clones, 95% seen once; the top ten hold about 0.13%. The sequencing input was naive CD4+ T cells sorted from blood. Subset denoted: CD45RA+ positively selected. This clonotype originated in a man aged 18 to 29 in good health. The chain carries TRBV5-1 and TRBJ2-1; D remains unclear. The CDR3 DNA sequence: TGCGCCAGCAGCGCGGACGCCTCCAATGAGCAGTTCTTC. It translates to CASSADASNEQFF.